This T cell receptor beta chain comes out of a study of T cell changes during pregnancy in multiple sclerosis. Some clones are missing from TCRdb's copy, which holds only in-frame ones; the method was immunoSEQ multiplex PCR. The sample consists of around 86,000 clones, about 93% of them appearing once. The CDR3 sequence is 14 residues long. The V gene's germline CDR1 is SGHRS and CDR2 YFSETQ. V trimming: 1 base; J trimming: 4 bases; junction bases outside the gene matches: 4. The sequences come from peripheral blood, collected in the first trimester of pregnancy. V gene TRBV5-1 combines with J gene TRBJ2-7, with TRBD1 identical over 8 bases. This TCR came from a female donor with multiple sclerosis, enrolled in a pregnancy study. The CDR3 DNA reads TGCGCCAGCAGCTTGACCCGGACAGGGTACGAGCAGTACTTC. Protein sequence: CASSLTRTGYEQYF.